This T cell receptor beta chain was captured by sequencing in a study of T cells after yellow fever vaccination. Study-level points and caveats: It was a weaker secondary response, yet one that peaked faster, at day 5 versus 15. Abundant clonotypes from the bulk population could have been carried over as contaminants into FACS-sorted repertoires.

A remark on this clonotype: Its antigen is currently unknown.

The ends lost 6 bases at V and 5 bases at J; junction bases unmatched: 7. Germline values: CDR1 DFQATT, CDR2 SNEGSKA (reference sequence). The CDR3 contains 12 residues. Synthesis of TCR cDNA relied on 5'RACE template switching, which attached a universal primer site and UMIs. TCRdb used MiXCR to reprocess the 5' RACE reads, holding one entry per CDR3 protein. Found here are around 590,000 distinct CDR3 sequences, roughly 12% of them singletons; the top ten hold under 15%. The sample was PBMCs, taken on the day of the yellow fever booster vaccination. The sequence derives from a man aged 25-40 years who received the YFV17D yellow fever vaccine. This rearrangement joins TRBV20-1 to TRBJ2-7, with 7 bases identical to TRBD2. CDR3 sequence reads: CSAQREIHEQYF. CDR3 bases: TGCAGTGCCCAGCGGGAAATACACGAGCAGTACTTC.